This T cell receptor (beta chain) is drawn from a study of T-cell memory formation after mild COVID-19. The study, taken as a whole, reports: Clones contracting over day 15 to 85 were CD4/CD8 balanced, with later expanders leaning CD4+.

With 10 bases removed from V and 0 bases from J, the gap between germline ends came to 13 bases. This CDR3 comprises 13 residues. TCRdb fed the 5' RACE reads into MiXCR, producing one record per CDR3 protein. The data contain hundreds of thousands of distinct CDR3 sequences, roughly 20% of them singletons. Comment on this clonotype: No antigen is known for it.

The sample taken for sequencing was PBMCs or a T cell subset sorted from them (not recorded which). This chain links TRBV12-3 or TRBV12-4 with TRBJ2-7; D call uncertain. The clonotype originates from an adult woman who had mild COVID-19 (a few samples of this study predate the infection). Cell type and time point are not known. As DNA, the CDR3 is TGTGCCACCCGATCGGAAACCTCCTACGAGCAGTACTTC. Protein: CATRSETSYEQYF.